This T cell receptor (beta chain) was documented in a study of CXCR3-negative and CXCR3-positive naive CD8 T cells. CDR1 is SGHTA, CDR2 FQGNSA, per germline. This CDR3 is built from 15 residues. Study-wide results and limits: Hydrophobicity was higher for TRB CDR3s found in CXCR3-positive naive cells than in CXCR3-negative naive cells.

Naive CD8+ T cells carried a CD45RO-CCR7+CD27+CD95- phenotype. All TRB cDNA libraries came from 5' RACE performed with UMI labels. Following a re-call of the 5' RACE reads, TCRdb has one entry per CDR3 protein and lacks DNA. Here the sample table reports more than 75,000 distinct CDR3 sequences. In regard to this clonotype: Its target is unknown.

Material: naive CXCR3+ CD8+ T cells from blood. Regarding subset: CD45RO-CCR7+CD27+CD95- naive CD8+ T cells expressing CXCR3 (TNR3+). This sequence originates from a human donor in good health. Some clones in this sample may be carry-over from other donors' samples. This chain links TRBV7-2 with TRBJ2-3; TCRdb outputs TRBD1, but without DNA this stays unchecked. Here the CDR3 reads CASSLLRGATDTQYF. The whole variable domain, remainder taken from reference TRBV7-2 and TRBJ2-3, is GAGVSQSPSNKVTEKGKDVELRCDPISGHTALYWYRQSLGQGLEFLIYFQGNSAPDKSGLPSDRFSAERTGGSVSTLTIQRTQQEDSAVYLCASSLLRGATDTQYFGPGTRLTVL.